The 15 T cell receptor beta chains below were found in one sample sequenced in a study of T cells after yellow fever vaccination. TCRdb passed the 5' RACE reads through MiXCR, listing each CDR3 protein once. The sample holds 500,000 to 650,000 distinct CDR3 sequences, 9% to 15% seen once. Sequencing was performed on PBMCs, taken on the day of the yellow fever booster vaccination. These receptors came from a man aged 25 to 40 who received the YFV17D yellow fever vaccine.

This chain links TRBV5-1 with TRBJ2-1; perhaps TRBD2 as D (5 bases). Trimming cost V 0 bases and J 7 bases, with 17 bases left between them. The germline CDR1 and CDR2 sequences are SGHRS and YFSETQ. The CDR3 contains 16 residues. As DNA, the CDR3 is TGCGCCAGCAGCTTGGCCTTTAGGGAGTGGAGGAATGAGCAGTTCTTC. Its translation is CASSLAFREWRNEQFF.

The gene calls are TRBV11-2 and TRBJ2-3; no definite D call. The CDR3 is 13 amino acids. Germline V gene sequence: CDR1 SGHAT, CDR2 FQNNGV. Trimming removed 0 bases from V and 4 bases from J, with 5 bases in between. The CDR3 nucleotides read TGTGCCAGCAGCTTAGACTGGTCAGATACGCAGTATTTT. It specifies CASSLDWSDTQYF. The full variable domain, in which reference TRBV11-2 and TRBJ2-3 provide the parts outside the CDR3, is EAGVAQSPRYKIIEKRQSVAFWCNPISGHATLYWYQQILGQGPKLLIQFQNNGVVDDSQLPKDRFSAERLKGVDSTLKIQPAKLEDSAVYLCASSLDWSDTQYFGPGTRLTVL.

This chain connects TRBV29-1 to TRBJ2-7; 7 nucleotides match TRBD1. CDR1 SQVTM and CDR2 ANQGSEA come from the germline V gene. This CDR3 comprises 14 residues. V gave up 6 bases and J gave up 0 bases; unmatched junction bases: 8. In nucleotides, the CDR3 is TGCAGCGTAGCCGGGACAGAGAGCTCCTACGAGCAGTACTTC. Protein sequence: CSVAGTESSYEQYF.

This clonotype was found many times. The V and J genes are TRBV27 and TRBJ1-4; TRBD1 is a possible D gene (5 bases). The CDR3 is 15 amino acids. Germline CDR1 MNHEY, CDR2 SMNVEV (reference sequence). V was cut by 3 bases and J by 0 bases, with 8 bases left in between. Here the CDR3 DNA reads TGTGCCAGCAGTTTTGGGGGGGCAACTAATGAAAAACTGTTTTTT. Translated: CASSFGGATNEKLFF. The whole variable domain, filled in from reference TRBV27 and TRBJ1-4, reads EAQVTQNPRYLITVTGKKLTVTCSQNMNHEYMSWYRQDPGLGLRQIYYSMNVEVTDKGDVPEGYKVSRKEKRNFPLILESPSPNQTSLYFCASSFGGATNEKLFFGSGTQLSVL.

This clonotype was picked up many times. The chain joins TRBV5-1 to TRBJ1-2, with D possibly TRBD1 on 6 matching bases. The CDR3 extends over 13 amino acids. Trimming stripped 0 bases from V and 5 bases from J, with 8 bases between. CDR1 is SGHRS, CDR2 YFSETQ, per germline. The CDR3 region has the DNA TGCGCCAGCAGCTTGGACAGGGCATATGGCTACACCTTC. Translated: CASSLDRAYGYTF.

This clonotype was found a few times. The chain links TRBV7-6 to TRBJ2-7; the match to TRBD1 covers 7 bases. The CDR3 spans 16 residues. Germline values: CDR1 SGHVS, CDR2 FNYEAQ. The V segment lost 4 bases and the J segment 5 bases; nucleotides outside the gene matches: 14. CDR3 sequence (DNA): TGTGCCAGCAGCTCGTTTTCGGGACAGACTTTACACGAGCAGTACTTC. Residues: CASSSFSGQTLHEQYF.

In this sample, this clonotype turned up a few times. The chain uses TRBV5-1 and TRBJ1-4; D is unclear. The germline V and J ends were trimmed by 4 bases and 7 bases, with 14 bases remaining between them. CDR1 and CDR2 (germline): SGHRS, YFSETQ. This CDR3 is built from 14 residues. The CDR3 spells CASSLGFVSEKLFF. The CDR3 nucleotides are TGCGCCAGCAGCCTAGGGTTTGTGAGTGAAAAACTGTTTTTT.

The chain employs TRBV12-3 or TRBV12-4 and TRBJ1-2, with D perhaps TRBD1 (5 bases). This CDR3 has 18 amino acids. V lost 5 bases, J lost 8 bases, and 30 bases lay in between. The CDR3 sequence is CASSLTITSPGPSNGYTF. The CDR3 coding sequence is TGTGCCAGCAGTCTCACTATTACCTCGCCGGGACCCTCCAACGGCTACACCTTC.

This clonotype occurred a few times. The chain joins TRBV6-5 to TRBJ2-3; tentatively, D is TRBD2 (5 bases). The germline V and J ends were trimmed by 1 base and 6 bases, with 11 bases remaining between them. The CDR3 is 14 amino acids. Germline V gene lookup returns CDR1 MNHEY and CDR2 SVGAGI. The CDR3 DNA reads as TGTGCCAGCAGTTACTTTAAAGGAGGTGATACGCAGTATTTT. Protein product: CASSYFKGGDTQYF.

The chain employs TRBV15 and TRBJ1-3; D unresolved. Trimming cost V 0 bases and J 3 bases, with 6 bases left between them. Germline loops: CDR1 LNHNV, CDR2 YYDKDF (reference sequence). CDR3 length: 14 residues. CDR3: CATSRDPIGNTIYF. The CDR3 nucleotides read TGTGCCACCAGCAGAGATCCAATTGGAAACACCATATATTTT.

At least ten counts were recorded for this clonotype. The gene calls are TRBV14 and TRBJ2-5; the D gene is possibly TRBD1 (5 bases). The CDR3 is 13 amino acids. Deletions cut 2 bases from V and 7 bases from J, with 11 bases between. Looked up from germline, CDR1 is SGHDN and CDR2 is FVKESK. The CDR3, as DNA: TGTGCCAGCAGCCAATTTCAGGGTGGGACCCAGTACTTC. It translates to CASSQFQGGTQYF. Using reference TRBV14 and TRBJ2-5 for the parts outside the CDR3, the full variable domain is EAGVTQFPSHSVIEKGQTVTLRCDPISGHDNLYWYRRVMGKEIKFLLHFVKESKQDESGMPNNRFLAERTGGTYSTLKVQPAELEDSGVYFCASSQFQGGTQYFGPGTRLLVL.

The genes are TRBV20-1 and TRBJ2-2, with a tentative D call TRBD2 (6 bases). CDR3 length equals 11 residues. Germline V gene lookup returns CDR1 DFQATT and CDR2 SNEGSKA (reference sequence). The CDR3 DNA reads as TGCTCGGGGGATAAAGGCGGGGAGCTGTTTTTT. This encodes CSGDKGGELFF.

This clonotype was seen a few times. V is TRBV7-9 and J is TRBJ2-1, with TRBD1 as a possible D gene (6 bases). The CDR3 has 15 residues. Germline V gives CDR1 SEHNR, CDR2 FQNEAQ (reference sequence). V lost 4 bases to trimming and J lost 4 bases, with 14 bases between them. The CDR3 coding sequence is TGTGCCAGCAGCTCGGGGACAAAGGCGTACAATGAGCAGTTCTTC. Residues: CASSSGTKAYNEQFF.

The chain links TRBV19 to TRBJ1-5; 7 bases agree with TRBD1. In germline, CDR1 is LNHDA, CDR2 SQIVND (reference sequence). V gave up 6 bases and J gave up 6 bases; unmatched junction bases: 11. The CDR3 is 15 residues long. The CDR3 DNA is TGTGCCAGTAGCAGATACAGGGGAGGGGGTCAGCCCCAGCATTTT. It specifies CASSRYRGGGQPQHF.

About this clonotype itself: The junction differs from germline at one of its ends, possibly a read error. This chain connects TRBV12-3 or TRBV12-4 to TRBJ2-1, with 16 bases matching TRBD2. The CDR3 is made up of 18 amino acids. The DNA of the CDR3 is TGTACCAGCTGGGGGACTAGCGGGGGGGTTTACTCCTACAATGAGCAGTTCTTC. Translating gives CTSWGTSGGVYSYNEQFF.